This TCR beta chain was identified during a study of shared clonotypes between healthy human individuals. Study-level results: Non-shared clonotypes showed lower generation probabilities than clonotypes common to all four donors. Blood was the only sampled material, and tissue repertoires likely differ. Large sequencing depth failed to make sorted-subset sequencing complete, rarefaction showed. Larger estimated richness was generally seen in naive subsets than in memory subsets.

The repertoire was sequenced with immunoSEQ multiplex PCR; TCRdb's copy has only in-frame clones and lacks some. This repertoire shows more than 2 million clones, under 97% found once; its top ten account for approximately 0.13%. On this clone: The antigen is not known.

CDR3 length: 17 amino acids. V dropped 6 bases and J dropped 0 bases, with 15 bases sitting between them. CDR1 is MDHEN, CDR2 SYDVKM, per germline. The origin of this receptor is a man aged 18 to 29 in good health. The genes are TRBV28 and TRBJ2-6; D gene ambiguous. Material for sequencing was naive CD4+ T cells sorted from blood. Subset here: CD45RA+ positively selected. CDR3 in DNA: TGTGCCAGCAGCCGCCCTTTGGGGATCTCTGGGGCCAACGTCCTGACTTTC. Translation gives CASSRPLGISGANVLTF.